The 19 T cell receptor beta chains below come from one sample, sequenced in a study of cytomegalovirus exposure and HLA in healthy donors. The PCR made use of 60 Vbeta and 13 Jbeta primers. Sequenced by immunoSEQ multiplex PCR; TCRdb stores in-frame clones only, minus some. Of 80,000 to 100,000 clones listed, about four fifths are singletons. Sequences were obtained from PBMCs. The receptors here all came from a female donor in good health and CMV-seropositive.

The chain has TRBV9 and TRBJ2-3, with 8 bases lining up with TRBD2. CDR3 length: 18 amino acids. Germline V lookup: CDR1 SGDLS, CDR2 YYNGEE. Trimming took 0 bases from V and 4 from J; bases not matched to a gene: 13. The CDR3 region has the DNA TGTGCCAGCAGCGTAGCCCCCACCAAGCGGGAGTCTCCAGATACGCAGTATTTT. Translated, it gives CASSVAPTKRESPDTQYF.

The chain carries TRBV6-5 and TRBJ1-1; possibly TRBD1 for D (5 bases). CDR1 is MNHEY, CDR2 SVGAGI, per germline. With 6 bases removed from V and 0 bases from J, the gap between germline ends came to 11 bases. CDR3 length: 14 residues. CDR3 amino acids: CASRPGQLNTEAFF. In DNA form, the CDR3 reads TGTGCCAGCAGACCAGGGCAGTTGAACACTGAAGCTTTCTTT.

Points on this clone: The junction differs from germline at one of its ends, possibly a read error. The chain couples TRBV7-9 to TRBJ1-2; D unresolved. The CDR3 covers 12 residues. Germline-derived CDR1 and CDR2 are SEHNR and FQNEAQ (reference sequence). CDR3 sequence: CSSALAGDGYTF. The CDR3 bases are TGTTCCAGCGCCTTAGCCGGGGATGGCTACACCTTC.

The V call is TRBV5-1, the J call TRBJ1-4; 8 positions match TRBD1. Germline values: CDR1 SGHRS, CDR2 YFSETQ. V was pared by 0 bases and J by 8 bases, with 6 bases of the junction left unmatched. CDR3 length equals 15 residues. The CDR3 here is CASSLDQGAWEKLFF. DNA for the CDR3: TGCGCCAGCAGCTTGGATCAGGGGGCCTGGGAAAAACTGTTTTTT.

The chain is built from TRBV6-5 and TRBJ1-2; D perhaps matches TRBD1 (6 bases). Germline CDR1 is MNHEY and CDR2 is SVGAGI. The V gene lost 6 bases and the J gene lost 8 bases, with 13 bases spanning the gap. The CDR3 runs 12 residues. The chain's CDR3 is CASRRQDLGYTF. The DNA of the CDR3 is TGTGCCAGCAGGAGACAGGACTTGGGCTACACCTTC.

V gene TRBV16 combines with J gene TRBJ2-1; 9 bases fit TRBD2. The CDR3 runs to 14 residues. Per germline, CDR1 KGHSY and CDR2 FQNENV. Losses at the gene ends were 2 bases for V and 5 bases for J; bases not matched to a gene: 1. The CDR3 sequence is CASSQRLADNEQFF. DNA of the CDR3: TGTGCCAGCAGCCAACGACTAGCGGACAATGAGCAGTTCTTC.

The chain uses TRBV19 and TRBJ1-5; 7 nucleotides line up with TRBD1. CDR1 and CDR2 from the germline V gene are LNHDA and SQIVND (reference sequence). The CDR3 spans 15 residues. The trim removed 5 bases at V and 0 bases at J, leaving 4 bases unmatched. The chain's CDR3 is CASSLRQGSNQPQHF. DNA for the CDR3: TGTGCCAGTAGTTTGAGACAGGGTAGCAATCAGCCCCAGCATTTT.

This chain connects TRBV2 to TRBJ2-7, with D tentatively TRBD2 (5 bases). Germline V lookup: CDR1 SNHLY, CDR2 FYNNEI. The V gene lost 8 bases and the J gene lost 3 bases, with 17 bases spanning the gap. This CDR3 is built from 14 residues. CDR3 protein: CASCPAADYYEQYF. The CDR3 DNA follows: TGTGCCAGCTGCCCGGCAGCCGACTACTACGAGCAGTACTTC.

V gene TRBV27 combines with J gene TRBJ1-2; 10 bases agree with TRBD1. CDR3 size: 16 residues. The trim removed 9 bases at V and 6 bases at J, leaving 16 bases unmatched. CDR1 is MNHEY and CDR2 is SMNVEV in the germline V gene (reference sequence). The CDR3 loop reads CASKDRQGAGTNGYTF. The CDR3 DNA reads TGTGCCAGTAAAGATCGACAGGGGGCGGGAACAAATGGCTACACCTTC.

The CDR3 is CASSPARTHSNQPQHF. CDR3 coding DNA: TGCGCCAGCAGCCCCGCTCGGACACATAGCAATCAGCCCCAGCATTTT. The J gene is TRBJ1-5, the V gene TRBV4-1, with D perhaps TRBD1 (5 bases). Germline lookup yields CDR1 MGHRA and CDR2 YSYEKL. Trimming took off 4 bases at V and 0 bases at J, with 13 bases between the two ends. The CDR3 loop spans 16 amino acids.

This chain connects TRBV19 to TRBJ1-1, with D unresolved. Trimming left V 3 bases short and J 4 bases short, with 12 bases between. This CDR3 region has 14 residues. Germline CDR1 is LNHDA and CDR2 is SQIVND (reference sequence). This chain's CDR3 is CASSIPGSITEAFF. Here the CDR3 DNA reads TGTGCCAGTAGTATTCCAGGTTCCATCACTGAAGCTTTCTTT.

This clone was observed a handful of times. The chain employs TRBV5-4 and TRBJ1-6; D uncertain. In germline, CDR1 is SGHNT, CDR2 YYREEE (reference sequence). Between the trimmed V and J ends, which lost 0 bases and 0 bases, there was a span of 7 bases. CDR3 length equals 16 residues. CDR3 coding DNA: TGTGCCAGCAGCTTGGGCGAGAGCTCCTATAATTCACCCCTCCACTTT. Translation gives CASSLGESSYNSPLHF. The whole variable domain, filled in from reference TRBV5-4 and TRBJ1-6, reads ETGVTQSPTHLIKTRGQQVTLRCSSQSGHNTVSWYQQALGQGPQFIFQYYREEENGRGNFPPRFSGLQFPNYSSELNVNALELDDSALYLCASSLGESSYNSPLHFGNGTRLTVT.

This sequence joins TRBV27 and TRBJ2-6, with 9 bases that match TRBD1. V lost 7 bases, J lost 1 base, and 20 bases stayed unmatched. The CDR3 consists of 21 residues. Per germline, CDR1 MNHEY and CDR2 SMNVEV (reference sequence). The CDR3 reads CASTRRGPGGQGGSGANVLTF. CDR3 coding DNA: TGTGCCAGCACCCGCCGGGGGCCGGGGGGACAGGGAGGATCTGGGGCCAACGTCCTGACTTTC.

The chain links TRBV5-1 to TRBJ2-1; D unresolved. The CDR3 totals 17 residues. The ends were cut back, 0 bases at V and 1 base at J, with 14 bases in the middle. Per germline, CDR1 SGHRS and CDR2 YFSETQ. CDR3 region: CASSLGSLQLSYNEQFF. The CDR3 nucleotides are TGCGCCAGCAGCTTGGGTAGCCTCCAACTTTCCTACAATGAGCAGTTCTTC.

This chain links TRBV7-2 with TRBJ2-3; no clear D. The V and J ends lost 4 bases and 2 bases respectively, with 16 bases between them. Germline values: CDR1 SGHTA, CDR2 FQGNSA. This CDR3 region has 16 residues. The chain's CDR3 is CASSYGSRQNTDTQYF. The CDR3 DNA reads TGTGCCAGCAGCTATGGTAGCCGGCAGAACACAGATACGCAGTATTTT.

This chain links TRBV5-1 with TRBJ2-7; 7 bases align to TRBD1. The trim removed 5 bases at V and 2 bases at J, leaving 10 bases unmatched. The CDR3 sequence is 15 residues long. Per germline, CDR1 SGHRS and CDR2 YFSETQ. The DNA of the CDR3 is TGCGCCAGCAGGAAGACAGGGTTGGGCGCCTACGAGCAGTACTTC. As protein: CASRKTGLGAYEQYF.

This rearrangement joins TRBV6-5 to TRBJ2-7, with D perhaps TRBD1 (6 bases). Germline CDR1 reads MNHEY; CDR2 reads SVGAGI. V was clipped by 8 bases and J by 6 bases, with 20 bases between them. CDR3 length equals 14 residues. The CDR3 DNA reads as TGTGCCAGCGGACCGGGACCCTGGGGGCGCGAGCAGTACTTC. Translated: CASGPGPWGREQYF.

Here the CDR3 reads CASSPGEGEAFF. The CDR3 nucleotides read TGTGCCAGCAGCCCGGGGGAGGGGGAAGCTTTCTTT. The V call is TRBV7-3, the J call TRBJ1-1; tentatively, D is TRBD1 (5 bases). Trimming cost V 5 bases and J 8 bases, with 12 bases left between them. The CDR3 consists of 12 residues. CDR1 and CDR2 (germline): SGHTA, FQGTGA. Supplemented by reference TRBV7-3 and TRBJ1-1, the full variable domain reads GAGVSQTPSNKVTEKGKYVELRCDPISGHTALYWYRQSLGQGPEFLIYFQGTGAADDSGLPNDRFFAVRPEGSVSTLKIQRTERGDSAVYLCASSPGEGEAFFGQGTRLTVV.

This chain uses TRBV4-1 with TRBJ2-2; 8 nucleotides line up with TRBD2. There are 15 residues in the CDR3. Germline lookup yields CDR1 MGHRA and CDR2 YSYEKL. V trimming: 7 bases; J trimming: 2 bases; junction bases outside the gene matches: 6. The DNA for the CDR3 is TGCGCCAGCACCCCGCGGGGGGACAACACCGGGGAGCTGTTTTTT. This gives the protein CASTPRGDNTGELFF.